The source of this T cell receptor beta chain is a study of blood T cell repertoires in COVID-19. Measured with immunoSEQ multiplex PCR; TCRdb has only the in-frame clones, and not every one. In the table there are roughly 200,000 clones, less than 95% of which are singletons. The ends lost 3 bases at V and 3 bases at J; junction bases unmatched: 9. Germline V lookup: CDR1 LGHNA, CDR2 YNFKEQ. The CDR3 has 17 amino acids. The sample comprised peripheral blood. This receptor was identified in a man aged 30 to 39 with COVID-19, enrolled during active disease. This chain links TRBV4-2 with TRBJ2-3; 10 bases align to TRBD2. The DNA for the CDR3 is TGTGCCAGCAGCCATGGAGCCGGGACTAGCGTAACAGATACGCAGTATTTT. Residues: CASSHGAGTSVTDTQYF.